These 2 T cell receptor beta chains were all obtained from the same sample, sequenced in a study of Ad26.COV2.S vaccination and SARS-CoV-2 variants. Clones were sequenced by immunoSEQ multiplex PCR, and TCRdb holds only the in-frame ones, with some missing. The sample lists about 280,000 clones, approximately 87% occurring once. As to treatment: some 20 received Ad26.COV2.S at low or high dose, single or two shots; about five received placebo; per-sample allocation not given. The samples were gathered on day 63 after the first injection of vaccine or placebo. The material was peripheral blood, obtained in a trial of Ad26.COV2.S vaccine versus placebo. The receptor set was obtained from a person between 18 and 60 years old who received the Ad26.COV2.S COVID-19 vaccine or a placebo.

This clone was counted once. V and J are TRBV6-5 and TRBJ1-3, with D possibly matching TRBD1 (6 bases). Trimming cost V 4 bases and J 4 bases, with 14 bases left between them. CDR1 and CDR2 (germline): MNHEY, SVGAGI. This CDR3 contains 15 residues. CDR3: CASSLRDTPGNTIYF. The CDR3 nucleotides are TGTGCCAGCAGTTTGAGGGACACCCCAGGAAACACCATATATTTT.

This clone was counted a few times. The genes are TRBV7-9 and TRBJ1-3; unclear D gene. The CDR3 covers 13 residues. The V and J ends lost 5 bases and 4 bases respectively, with 9 bases between them. Looked up from germline, CDR1 is SEHNR and CDR2 is FQNEAQ (reference sequence). The CDR3 DNA reads as TGTGCCAGCAGCCCTCGGGCCGGAAACACCATATATTTT. It is translated as CASSPRAGNTIYF.